Described below is a single TCR beta chain sequence and its context. The CDR3 length is 17 residues. Germline assignment: CDR1 SGDLS and CDR2 YYNGEE. After removal of 3 bases from V and 6 bases from J, the junction contained 12 bases not matched to a gene. TCRdb keeps only in-frame clones here, not all; method: immunoSEQ multiplex PCR. Here the sample spans about 55,000 clones, 87% being singletons. The data are from a study of blood T cell repertoires in COVID-19. The wider study: COVID-19 samples, acute and convalescent, were from the United States, Italy and Spain. PBMCs, B-cell-depleted T cells, or T cells were the source of the cDNA or gDNA that made up the material.

This receptor was taken from a human donor with active COVID-19. The donor label of this sample is uncertain. The chain couples TRBV9 to TRBJ1-2; 12 bases map to TRBD1. Sequences were obtained from peripheral blood. The CDR3, as DNA: TGTGCCAGCAGCGCCCGATTGGGACAGGGGGCGAATCATGGCTACACCTTC. This gives the protein CASSARLGQGANHGYTF. Looking up the rest from reference TRBV9 and TRBJ1-2 gives the full variable domain: DSGVTQTPKHLITATGQRVTLRCSPRSGDLSVYWYQQSLDQGLQFLIQYYNGEERAKGNILERFSAQQFPDLHSELNLSSLELGDSALYFCASSARLGQGANHGYTFGSGTRLTVV.